This T cell receptor (beta chain) derives from a study of neurological immune-mediated disorders. The cDNA was synthesized by 5'RACE incorporating 10-nucleotide random UMIs. A single record per CDR3 protein comes from TCRdb applying MiXCR to the 5' RACE reads. Of some 28,000 distinct CDR3 sequences listed, about 6.2% are singletons. The CDR3 extends over 19 amino acids. The V and J ends lost 2 bases and 1 base, in that order; junction bases with no gene match: 18. CDR1 and CDR2 from the germline V gene are DFQATT and SNEGSKA (reference sequence). This clonotype was observed many times. Volunteers from a blood bank in Maryland, USA, constituted the healthy controls.

The rearrangement links TRBV20-1 to TRBJ2-3, with 7 nucleotides matching TRBD2. This sequence originates from a woman in her 50s in good health. The sequencing sample was made of PBMCs. The CDR3 region has the DNA TGCAGTGCTAGATCCGGGACTTCCCGGGGGGTCTACGGCACAGATACGCAGTATTTT. This codes for CSARSGTSRGVYGTDTQYF.